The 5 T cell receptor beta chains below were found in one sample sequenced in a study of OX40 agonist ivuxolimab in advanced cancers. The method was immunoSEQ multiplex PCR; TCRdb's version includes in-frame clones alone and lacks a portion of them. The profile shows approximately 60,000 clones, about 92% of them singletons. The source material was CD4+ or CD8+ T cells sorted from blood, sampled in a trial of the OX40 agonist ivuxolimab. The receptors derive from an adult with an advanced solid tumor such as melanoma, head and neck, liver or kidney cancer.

CDR3 DNA sequence: TGTGCCAGCAGTCTCGACAGGGTCTATGGCTACACCTTC. Translation: CASSLDRVYGYTF. The chain couples TRBV5-4 to TRBJ1-2, with TRBD1 identical over 7 bases. The CDR3 contains 13 residues. J was trimmed by 4 bases and V by 5 bases; bases with no gene match: 5. Germline CDR1 SGHNT, CDR2 YYREEE (reference sequence).

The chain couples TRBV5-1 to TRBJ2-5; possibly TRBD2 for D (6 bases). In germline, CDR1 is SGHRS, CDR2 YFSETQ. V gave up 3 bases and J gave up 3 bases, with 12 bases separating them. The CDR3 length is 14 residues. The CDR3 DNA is TGCGCCAGCAGCTCCCAAGGCGGGGAAGAGACCCAGTACTTC. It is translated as CASSSQGGEETQYF.

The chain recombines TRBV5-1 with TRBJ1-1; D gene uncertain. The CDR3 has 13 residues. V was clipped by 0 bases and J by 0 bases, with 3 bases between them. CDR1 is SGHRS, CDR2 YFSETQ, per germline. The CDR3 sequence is CASSLDMNTEAFF. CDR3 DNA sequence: TGCGCCAGCAGCTTGGATATGAACACTGAAGCTTTCTTT.

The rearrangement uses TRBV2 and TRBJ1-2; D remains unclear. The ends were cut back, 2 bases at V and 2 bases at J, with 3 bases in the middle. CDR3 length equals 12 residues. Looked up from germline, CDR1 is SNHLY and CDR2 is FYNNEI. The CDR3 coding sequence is TGTGCCAGCAGTGAACAAAACTATGGCTACACCTTC. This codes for CASSEQNYGYTF.

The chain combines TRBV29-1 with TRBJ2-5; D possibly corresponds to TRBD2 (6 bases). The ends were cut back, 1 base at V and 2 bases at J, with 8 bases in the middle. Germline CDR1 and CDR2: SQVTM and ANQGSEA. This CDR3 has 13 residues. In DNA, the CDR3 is TGCAGCGTTGAAGTCCGGGAGCAAGAGACCCAGTACTTC. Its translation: CSVEVREQETQYF.